This T cell receptor (beta chain) was observed in a study of blood T cell repertoires in COVID-19. Study summary: Acute-phase and convalescent COVID-19 samples originated in the United States, Italy and Spain. Nucleic acid was either cDNA or gDNA, and it came from T cells, B-cell-depleted T cells, or PBMCs.

Between the trimmed V and J ends, which lost 2 bases and 6 bases, there was a span of 18 bases. From germline, CDR1 is LGHNA and CDR2 YSLEER. The CDR3 sequence is 16 residues long. Original processing methods: Quantification of nucleated cells was approximated via reference gene primer amplification. Only in-frame clones appear in the TCRdb table, and some are missing; sequencing was by immunoSEQ multiplex PCR. V and J calls and clone size come straight from that table; D and trimming were deduced from the DNA. Here the sample spans about 130,000 clones, nearly 70% being singletons. The chain carries TRBV4-3 and TRBJ2-3, with unresolved D. The sequence came from a woman in her sixties or seventies with acute or convalescent COVID-19. The sequenced material came from peripheral blood. CDR3 in amino acids: CASSQISSPGWDTQYF. CDR3 nucleotides: TGCGCCAGCAGCCAAATTTCAAGCCCCGGGTGGGATACGCAGTATTTT.